The clone carrying this T cell receptor (beta chain) has just one count. V was pared by 1 base and J by 5 bases, with 12 bases between. CDR1 and CDR2 (germline): LNHNV, YYDKDF (reference sequence). The CDR3 contains 15 residues. This sample was taken from a study of control samples from healthy donors and cancer patients. Produced via immunoSEQ multiplex PCR; TCRdb's table is partial and in-frame only. The profile shows approximately 110,000 clones, 85% to 90% of them singletons. The V call is TRBV15, the J call TRBJ1-5; a possible D gene is TRBD1 (6 bases). The source material was blood. This TCR derives from a woman aged 50 to 65 in good health. In DNA, the CDR3 is TGTGCCACCAGCAGAGTTGGGTCAGGGGATCAGCCCCAGCATTTT. Amino acid sequence: CATSRVGSGDQPQHF. Full variable domain (missing parts from reference TRBV15 and TRBJ1-5): DAMVIQNPRYQVTQFGKPVTLSCSQTLNHNVMYWYQQKSSQAPKLLFHYYDKDFNNEADTPDNFQSRRPNTSFCFLDIRSPGLGDTAMYLCATSRVGSGDQPQHFGDGTRLSIL.